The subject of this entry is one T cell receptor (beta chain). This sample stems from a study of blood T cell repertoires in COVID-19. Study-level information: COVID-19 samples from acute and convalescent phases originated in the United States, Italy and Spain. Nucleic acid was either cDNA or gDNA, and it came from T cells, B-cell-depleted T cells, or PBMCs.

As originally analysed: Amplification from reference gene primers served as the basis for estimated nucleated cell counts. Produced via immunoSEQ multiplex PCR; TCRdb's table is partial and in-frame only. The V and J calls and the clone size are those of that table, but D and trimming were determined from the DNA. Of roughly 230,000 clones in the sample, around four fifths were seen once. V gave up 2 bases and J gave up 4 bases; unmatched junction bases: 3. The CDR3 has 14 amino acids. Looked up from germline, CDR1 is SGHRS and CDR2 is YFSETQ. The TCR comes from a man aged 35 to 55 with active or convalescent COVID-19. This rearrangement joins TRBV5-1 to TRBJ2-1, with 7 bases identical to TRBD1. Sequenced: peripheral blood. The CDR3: CASSFPGQYNEQFF. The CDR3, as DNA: TGCGCCAGCAGCTTCCCGGGACAGTACAATGAGCAGTTCTTC.